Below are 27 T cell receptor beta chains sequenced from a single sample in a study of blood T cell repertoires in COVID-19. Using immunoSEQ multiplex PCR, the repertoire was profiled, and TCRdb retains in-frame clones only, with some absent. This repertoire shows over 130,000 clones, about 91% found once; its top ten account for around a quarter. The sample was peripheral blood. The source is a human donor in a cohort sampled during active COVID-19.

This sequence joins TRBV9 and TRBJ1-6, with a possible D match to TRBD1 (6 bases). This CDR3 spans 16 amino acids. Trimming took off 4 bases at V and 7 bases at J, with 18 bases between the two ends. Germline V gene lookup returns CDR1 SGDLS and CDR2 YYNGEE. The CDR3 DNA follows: TGTGCCAGCAGCCCACACTCCGGGACATCGAATTCACCCCTCCACTTT. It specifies CASSPHSGTSNSPLHF.

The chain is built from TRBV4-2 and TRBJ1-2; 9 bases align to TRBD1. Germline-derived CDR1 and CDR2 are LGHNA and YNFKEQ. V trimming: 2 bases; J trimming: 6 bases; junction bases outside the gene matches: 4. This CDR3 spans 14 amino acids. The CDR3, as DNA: TGTGCCAGCAGCCAAACAGGGGGCCCGGATGGCTACACCTTC. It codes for CASSQTGGPDGYTF.

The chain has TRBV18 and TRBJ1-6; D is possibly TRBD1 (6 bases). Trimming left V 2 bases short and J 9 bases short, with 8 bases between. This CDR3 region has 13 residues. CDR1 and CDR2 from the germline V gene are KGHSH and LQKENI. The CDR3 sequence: CASSPGTISPLHF. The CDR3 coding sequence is TGTGCCAGCTCACCAGGGACAATTTCACCCCTCCACTTT.

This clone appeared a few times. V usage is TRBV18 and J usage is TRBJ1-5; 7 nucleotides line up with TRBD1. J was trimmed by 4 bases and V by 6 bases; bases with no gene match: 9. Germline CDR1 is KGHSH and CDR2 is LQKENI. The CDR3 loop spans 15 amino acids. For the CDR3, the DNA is TGTGCCAGCTCCCTAGACAGGGCGGGAAATCAGCCCCAGCATTTT. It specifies CASSLDRAGNQPQHF.

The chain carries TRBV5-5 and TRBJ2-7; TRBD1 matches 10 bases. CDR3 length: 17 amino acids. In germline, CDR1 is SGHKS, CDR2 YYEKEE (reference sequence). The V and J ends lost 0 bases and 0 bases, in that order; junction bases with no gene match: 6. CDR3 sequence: CASSLGTGGLSSYEQYF. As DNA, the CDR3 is TGTGCCAGCAGCTTGGGGACAGGGGGTCTAAGCTCCTACGAGCAGTACTTC.

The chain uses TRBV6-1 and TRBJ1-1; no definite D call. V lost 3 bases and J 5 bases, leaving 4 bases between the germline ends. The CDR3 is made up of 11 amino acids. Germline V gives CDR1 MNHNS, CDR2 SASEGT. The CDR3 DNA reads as TGTGCCAGCAGTGACGGGACTGAAGCTTTCTTT. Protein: CASSDGTEAFF.

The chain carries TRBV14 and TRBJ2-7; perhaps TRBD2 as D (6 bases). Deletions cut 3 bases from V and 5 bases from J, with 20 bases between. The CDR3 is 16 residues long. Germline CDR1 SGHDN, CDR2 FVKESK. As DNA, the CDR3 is TGTGCCAGCAGCCATCCTTCCGCGGGGTACCGGGACGAGCAGTACTTC. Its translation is CASSHPSAGYRDEQYF. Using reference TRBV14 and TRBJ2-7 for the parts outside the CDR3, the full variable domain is EAGVTQFPSHSVIEKGQTVTLRCDPISGHDNLYWYRRVMGKEIKFLLHFVKESKQDESGMPNNRFLAERTGGTYSTLKVQPAELEDSGVYFCASSHPSAGYRDEQYFGPGTRLTVT.

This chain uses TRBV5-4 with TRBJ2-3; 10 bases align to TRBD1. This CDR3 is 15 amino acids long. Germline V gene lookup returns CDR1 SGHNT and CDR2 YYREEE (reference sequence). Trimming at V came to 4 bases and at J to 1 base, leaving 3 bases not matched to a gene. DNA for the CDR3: TGTGCCAGCAGCCCAGGGACAGGGGGCACAGATACGCAGTATTTT. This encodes CASSPGTGGTDTQYF.

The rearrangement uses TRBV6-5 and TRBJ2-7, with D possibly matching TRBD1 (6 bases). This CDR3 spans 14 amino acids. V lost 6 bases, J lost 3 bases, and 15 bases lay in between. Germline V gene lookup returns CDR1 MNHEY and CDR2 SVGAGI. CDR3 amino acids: CASRGTRGGYEQYF. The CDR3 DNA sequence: TGTGCCAGCAGGGGGACCAGGGGCGGCTACGAGCAGTACTTC.

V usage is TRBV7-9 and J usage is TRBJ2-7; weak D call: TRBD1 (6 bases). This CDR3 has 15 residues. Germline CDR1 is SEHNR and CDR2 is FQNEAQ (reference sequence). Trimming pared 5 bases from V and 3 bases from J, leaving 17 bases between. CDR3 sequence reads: CASSHGRDKNYEQYF. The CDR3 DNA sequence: TGTGCCAGCAGCCACGGACGGGACAAAAACTACGAGCAGTACTTC. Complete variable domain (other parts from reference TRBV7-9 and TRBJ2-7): DTGVSQNPRHKITKRGQNVTFRCDPISEHNRLYWYRQTLGQGPEFLTYFQNEAQLEKSRLLSDRFSAERPKGSFSTLEIQRTEQGDSAMYLCASSHGRDKNYEQYFGPGTRLTVT.

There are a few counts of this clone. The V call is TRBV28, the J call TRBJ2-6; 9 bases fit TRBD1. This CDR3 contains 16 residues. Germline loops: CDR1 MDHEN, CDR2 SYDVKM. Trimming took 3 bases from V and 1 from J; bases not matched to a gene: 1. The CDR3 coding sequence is TGTGCCAGCAGTTTGGACAGGGGATCTGGGGCCAACGTCCTGACTTTC. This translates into CASSLDRGSGANVLTF.

CDR3 sequence (DNA): TGTGCCAGCAGTTACTCACCGGACAGGGGAGAATCCCACTTT. Its protein is CASSYSPDRGESHF. The chain is built from TRBV6-6 and TRBJ1-6, with 9 bases aligning to TRBD1. This CDR3 has 14 residues. Germline V gives CDR1 MNHNY, CDR2 SVGAGI (reference sequence). With 0 bases clipped from V and 18 bases from J, the junction kept 9 bases outside the gene matches.

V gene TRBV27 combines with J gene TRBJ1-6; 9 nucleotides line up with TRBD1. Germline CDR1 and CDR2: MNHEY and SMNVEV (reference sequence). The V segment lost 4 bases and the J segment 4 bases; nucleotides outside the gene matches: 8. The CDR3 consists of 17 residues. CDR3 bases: TGTGCCAGCAGTTCCAGGACAGGGGCTTCGTATAATTCACCCCTCCACTTT. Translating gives CASSSRTGASYNSPLHF.

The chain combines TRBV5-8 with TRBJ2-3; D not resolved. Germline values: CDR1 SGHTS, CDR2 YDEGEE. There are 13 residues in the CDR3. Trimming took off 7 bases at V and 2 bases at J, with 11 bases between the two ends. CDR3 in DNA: TGTGCCAGCTGTCAGTTCGCCACAGATACGCAGTATTTT. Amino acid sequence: CASCQFATDTQYF.

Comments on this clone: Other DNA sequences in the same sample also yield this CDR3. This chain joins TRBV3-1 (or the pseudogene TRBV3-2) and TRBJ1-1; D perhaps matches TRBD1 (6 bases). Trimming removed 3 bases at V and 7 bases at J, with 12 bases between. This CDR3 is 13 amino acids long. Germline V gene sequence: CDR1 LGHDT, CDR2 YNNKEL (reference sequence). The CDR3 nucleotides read TGTGCCAGCAGCCAGCCTCAGGGGAGTGAAGCTTTCTTT. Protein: CASSQPQGSEAFF.

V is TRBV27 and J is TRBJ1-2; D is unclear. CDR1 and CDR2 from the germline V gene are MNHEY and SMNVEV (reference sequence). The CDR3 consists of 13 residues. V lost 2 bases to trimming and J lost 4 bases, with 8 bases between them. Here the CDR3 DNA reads TGTGCCAGCAGTTTACGGGATGGCTATGGCTACACCTTC. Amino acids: CASSLRDGYGYTF.

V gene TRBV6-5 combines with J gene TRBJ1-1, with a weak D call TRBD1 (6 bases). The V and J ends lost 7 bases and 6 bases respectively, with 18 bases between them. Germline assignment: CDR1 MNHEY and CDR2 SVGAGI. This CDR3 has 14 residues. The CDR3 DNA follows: TGTGCCAGCACTCCCGGGGGGCCTGTCGCTGAAGCTTTCTTT. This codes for CASTPGGPVAEAFF.

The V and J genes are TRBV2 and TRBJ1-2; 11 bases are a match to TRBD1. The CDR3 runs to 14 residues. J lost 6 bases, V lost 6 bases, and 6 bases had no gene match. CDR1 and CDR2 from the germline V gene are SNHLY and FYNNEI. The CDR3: CASSGTGGKNGYTF. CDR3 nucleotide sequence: TGTGCCAGCAGCGGGACAGGGGGTAAAAATGGCTACACCTTC.

CDR3 amino acids: CASSFGQGGTEAFF. CDR3 coding DNA: TGTGCCAGCAGCTTTGGACAGGGAGGGACTGAAGCTTTCTTT. The V and J genes are TRBV7-2 and TRBJ1-1, with TRBD1 identical over 8 bases. The germline gives CDR1 SGHTA, CDR2 FQGNSA. CDR3 length equals 14 residues. The junction had 5 bases not matched to a gene; V was cut back by 3 bases and J by 5 bases.

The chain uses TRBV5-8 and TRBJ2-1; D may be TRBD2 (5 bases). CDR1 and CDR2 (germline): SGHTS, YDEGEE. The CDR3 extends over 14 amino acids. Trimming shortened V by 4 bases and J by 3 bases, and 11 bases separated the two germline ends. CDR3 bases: TGTGCCAGCAGCGCCGGGGTCTTCTACAATGAGCAGTTCTTC. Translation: CASSAGVFYNEQFF.

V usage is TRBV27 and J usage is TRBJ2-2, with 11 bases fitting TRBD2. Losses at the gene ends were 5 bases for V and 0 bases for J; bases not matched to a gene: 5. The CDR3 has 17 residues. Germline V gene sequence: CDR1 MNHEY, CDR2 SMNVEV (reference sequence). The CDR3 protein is CASSPLAGGPNTGELFF. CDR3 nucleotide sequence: TGTGCCAGCAGTCCCTTAGCGGGGGGGCCGAACACCGGGGAGCTGTTTTTT.

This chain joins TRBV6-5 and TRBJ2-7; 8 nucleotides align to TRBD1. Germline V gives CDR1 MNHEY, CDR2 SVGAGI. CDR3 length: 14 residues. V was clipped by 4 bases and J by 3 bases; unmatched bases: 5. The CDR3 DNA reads TGTGCCAGCAGTTCCCCAGGGGGCAGCTACGAGCAGTACTTC. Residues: CASSSPGGSYEQYF.

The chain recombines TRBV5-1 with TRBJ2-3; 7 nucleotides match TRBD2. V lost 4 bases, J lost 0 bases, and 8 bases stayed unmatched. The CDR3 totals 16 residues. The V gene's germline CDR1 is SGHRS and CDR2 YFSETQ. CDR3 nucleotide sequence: TGCGCCAGCAGCGCCCTCGGGGGGACCAGCACAGATACGCAGTATTTT. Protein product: CASSALGGTSTDTQYF. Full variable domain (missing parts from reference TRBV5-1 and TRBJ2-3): KAGVTQTPRYLIKTRGQQVTLSCSPISGHRSVSWYQQTPGQGLQFLFEYFSETQRNKGNFPGRFSGRQFSNSRSEMNVSTLELGDSALYLCASSALGGTSTDTQYFGPGTRLTVL.

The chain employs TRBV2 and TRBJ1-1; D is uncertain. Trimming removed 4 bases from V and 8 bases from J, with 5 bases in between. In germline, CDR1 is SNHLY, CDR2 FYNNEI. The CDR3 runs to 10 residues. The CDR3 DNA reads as TGTGCCAGCAGTGTCGTCGAAGCTTTCTTT. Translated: CASSVVEAFF.

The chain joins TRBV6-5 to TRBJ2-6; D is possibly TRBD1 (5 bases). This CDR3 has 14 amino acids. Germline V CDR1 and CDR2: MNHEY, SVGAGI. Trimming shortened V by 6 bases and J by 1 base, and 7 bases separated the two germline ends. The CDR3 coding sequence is TGTGCCAGCAGATCAGGGTCTGGGGCCAACGTCCTGACTTTC. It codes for CASRSGSGANVLTF.

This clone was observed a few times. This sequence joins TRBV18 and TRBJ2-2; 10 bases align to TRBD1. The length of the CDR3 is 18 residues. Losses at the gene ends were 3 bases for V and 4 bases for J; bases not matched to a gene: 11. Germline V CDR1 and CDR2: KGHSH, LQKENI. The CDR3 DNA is TGTGCCAGCTCACCGAACTTTAGGACAGGGGGAATCACCGGGGAGCTGTTTTTT. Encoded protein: CASSPNFRTGGITGELFF.

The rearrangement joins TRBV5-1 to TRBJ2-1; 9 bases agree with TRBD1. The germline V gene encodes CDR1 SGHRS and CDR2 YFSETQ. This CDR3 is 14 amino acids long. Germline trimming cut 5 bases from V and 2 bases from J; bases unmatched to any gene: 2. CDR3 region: CASRTGGPYNEQFF. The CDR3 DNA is TGCGCCAGCAGGACAGGGGGACCCTACAATGAGCAGTTCTTC. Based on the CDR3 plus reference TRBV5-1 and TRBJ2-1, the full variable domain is KAGVTQTPRYLIKTRGQQVTLSCSPISGHRSVSWYQQTPGQGLQFLFEYFSETQRNKGNFPGRFSGRQFSNSRSEMNVSTLELGDSALYLCASRTGGPYNEQFFGPGTRLTVL.